This T cell receptor beta chain was sequenced for a study of PD-1 blockade in classical Hodgkin lymphoma. Sequenced by immunoSEQ multiplex PCR; TCRdb stores in-frame clones only, minus some. The sample contains about 76,000 clones, about 89% of which appear only once. This clone was recorded once. The ends were cut back, 0 bases at V and 0 bases at J, with 9 bases in the middle. This CDR3 comprises 16 residues. CDR1 and CDR2 (germline): LGHNA, YNFKEQ. Following autologous stem cell transplantation, relapse occurred in every patient, and exposure to brentuximab vedotin varied. The chain employs TRBV4-2 and TRBJ1-5; D is ambiguous. This sequence originates from a human donor with classical Hodgkin lymphoma. Source: peripheral blood mononuclear cells (PBMCs), taken at baseline. In DNA form, the CDR3 reads TGTGCCAGCAGCCAAGATCGAGGCGATAGCAATCAGCCCCAGCATTTT. This gives the protein CASSQDRGDSNQPQHF.